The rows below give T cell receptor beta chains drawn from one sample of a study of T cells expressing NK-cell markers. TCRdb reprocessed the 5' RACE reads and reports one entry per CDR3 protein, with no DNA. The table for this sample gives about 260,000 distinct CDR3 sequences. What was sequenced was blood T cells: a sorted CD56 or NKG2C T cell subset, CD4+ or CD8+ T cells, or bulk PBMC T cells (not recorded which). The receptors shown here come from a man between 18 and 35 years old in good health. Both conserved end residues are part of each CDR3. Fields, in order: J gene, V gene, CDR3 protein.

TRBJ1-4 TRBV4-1 CASSQDVSNEKLFF
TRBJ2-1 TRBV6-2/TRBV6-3 CASSTLGTSGRGTYNEQFF
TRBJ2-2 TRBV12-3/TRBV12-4 CATSGERSTGELFF
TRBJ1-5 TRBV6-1 CASSPAADQPQHF
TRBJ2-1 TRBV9 CASSVSGSDYNEQFF
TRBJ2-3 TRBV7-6 CASSLVGGAIADTQYF
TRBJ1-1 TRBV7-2 CASSLDIWGTEAFF
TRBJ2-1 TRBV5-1 CASTTGKIASGSYNEQFF
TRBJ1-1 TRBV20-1 CSAIGASNTEAFF
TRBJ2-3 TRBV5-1 CASTPSASGNTDTQYF
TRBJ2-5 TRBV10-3 CAISTLGQGASETQYF